A single TCR beta chain is shown here with its context. As yet, its antigen is unknown. As for time point: week 11, during vaccination. In every dose of vaccine, 300 ug of mutant IDH1 20-mer peptide was given alongside topical imiquimod. The data derive from a study of a mutant IDH1 vaccine in newly diagnosed glioma. Background on the study: The treated group averaged approximately 42 years old and was roughly 62% male, roughly 38% female.

The study, taken as a whole, reports: The vaccine induced immune responses, and these occurred in approximately 93% of patients.

Measured with immunoSEQ multiplex PCR; TCRdb has only the in-frame clones, and not every one. The sample carries 50,000 to 65,000 clones, 75% to 95% recorded once. V dropped 5 bases and J dropped 1 base, with 12 bases sitting between them. CDR1 is MNHNS and CDR2 is SASEGT in the germline V gene. CDR3 length: 15 residues. The sample was PBMCs, taken from a glioma patient whose treatment included an IDH1 peptide vaccine. This clonotype was sampled from a man in his forties or fifties with glioma. This chain links TRBV6-1 with TRBJ1-5, with D tentatively TRBD1 (5 bases). CDR3 in DNA: TGTGCCAGCAGTTTCCGGGACGAGAGCAATCAGCCCCAGCATTTT. Translating gives CASSFRDESNQPQHF.